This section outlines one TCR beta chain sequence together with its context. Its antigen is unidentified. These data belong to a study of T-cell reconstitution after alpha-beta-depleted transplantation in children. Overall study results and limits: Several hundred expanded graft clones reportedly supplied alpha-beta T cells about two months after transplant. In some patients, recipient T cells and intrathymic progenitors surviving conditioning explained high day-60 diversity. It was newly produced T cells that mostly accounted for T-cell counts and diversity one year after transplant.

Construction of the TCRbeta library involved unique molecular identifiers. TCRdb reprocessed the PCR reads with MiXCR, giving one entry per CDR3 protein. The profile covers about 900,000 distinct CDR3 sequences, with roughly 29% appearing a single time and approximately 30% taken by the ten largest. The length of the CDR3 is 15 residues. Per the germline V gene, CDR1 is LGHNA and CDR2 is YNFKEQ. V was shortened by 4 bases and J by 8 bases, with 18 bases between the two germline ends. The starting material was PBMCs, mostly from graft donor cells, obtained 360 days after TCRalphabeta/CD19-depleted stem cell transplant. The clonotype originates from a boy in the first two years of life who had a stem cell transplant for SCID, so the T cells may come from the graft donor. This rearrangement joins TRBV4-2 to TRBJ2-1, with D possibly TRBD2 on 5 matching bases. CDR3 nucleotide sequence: TGTGCCAGCAGCCCTGGACCTCGTTGGGGAGATGAGCAGTTCTTC. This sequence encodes CASSPGPRWGDEQFF.